The TCR beta chain described here comes from a study of T-cell memory formation after mild COVID-19. In the study overall: Largely donor-specific TCR clusters were found.

Points from the study as a whole: A subset of responding clones appeared in pre-infection memory, suggesting cross-reactive memory joined. Clones that contracted clustered mainly in CM and EM if CD4+ and in EMRA if CD8+.

With constant-segment primers, 5'RACE yielded cDNA libraries of TCR alpha and TCR beta that carried sample barcodes and UMIs. TCRdb called the 5' RACE reads again in MiXCR, with one record for every CDR3 protein. The sample includes roughly 240,000 distinct CDR3 sequences, 16% of them seen just once. Germline CDR1 is DFQATT and CDR2 is SNEGSKA (reference sequence). The CDR3 consists of 14 residues. The germline V and J ends were trimmed by 3 bases and 3 bases, with 14 bases remaining between them. About this clonotype itself: As yet, its antigen is unknown.

The V gene is TRBV20-1, the J gene TRBJ1-1, with a tentative D call TRBD1 (5 bases). This TCR came from a man between 18 and 29 years old who had mild COVID-19 (a few samples of this study predate the infection). Cell type and time point are not known. Source material: PBMCs or a T cell subset sorted from them (not recorded which). CDR3 residues: CSASIGTVDTEAFF. CDR3 DNA: TGCAGTGCTAGTATCGGGACTGTGGACACTGAAGCTTTCTTT.